The clone carrying this TCR beta chain was seen a few times. The target antigen is unknown. The sample belongs to a study of cytomegalovirus exposure and HLA in healthy donors. Broader study findings: What was likely a sequencing artifact was a cluster of highly shared sequence variants. Earlier analysis yielded a pattern in which most TCR beta V segments were productive about 87% or about 30% of the time. HLA allele associations emerged for around 16,000 TCR beta sequences in a later analysis, at 0.05 false discovery rate.

V lost 5 bases, J lost 6 bases, and 19 bases lay in between. CDR1 is MDHEN and CDR2 is SYDVKM in the germline V gene. This CDR3 is 16 amino acids long. Vbeta (60) and Jbeta (13) primers were used in the PCR. TCRdb's table, derived via immunoSEQ multiplex PCR, lists solely in-frame clones and lacks some. Of 95,000 to 100,000 clones listed, over 8% are singletons. This receptor was obtained from a man aged 50-59 years in good health and CMV-seropositive. Sample: PBMCs. This chain uses TRBV28 with TRBJ2-2, with D maybe TRBD1 (8 bases). The CDR3 is CASSQVQGGVAGELFF. The CDR3 region has the DNA TGTGCCAGCAGTCAAGTACAGGGGGGGGTGGCCGGGGAGCTGTTTTTT.